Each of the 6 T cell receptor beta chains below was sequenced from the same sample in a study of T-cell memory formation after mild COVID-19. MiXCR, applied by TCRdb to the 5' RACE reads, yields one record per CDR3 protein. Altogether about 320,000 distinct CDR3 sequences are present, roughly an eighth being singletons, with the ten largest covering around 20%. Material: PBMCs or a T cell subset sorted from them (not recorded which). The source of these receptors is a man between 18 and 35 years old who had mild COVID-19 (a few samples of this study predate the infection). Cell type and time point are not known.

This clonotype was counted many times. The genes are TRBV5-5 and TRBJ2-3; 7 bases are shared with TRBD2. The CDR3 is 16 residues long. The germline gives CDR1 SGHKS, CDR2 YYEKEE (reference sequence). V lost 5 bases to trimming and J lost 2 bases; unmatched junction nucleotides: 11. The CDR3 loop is CASSSDGTTHTDTQYF. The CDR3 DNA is TGTGCCAGCAGTTCGGACGGGACTACCCACACAGATACGCAGTATTTT.

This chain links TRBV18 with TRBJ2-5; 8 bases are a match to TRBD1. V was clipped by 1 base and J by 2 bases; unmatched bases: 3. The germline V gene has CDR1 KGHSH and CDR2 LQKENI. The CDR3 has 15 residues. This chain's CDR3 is CASSPLGTGQETQYF. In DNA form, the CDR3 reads TGTGCCAGCTCACCACTCGGGACAGGTCAAGAGACCCAGTACTTC. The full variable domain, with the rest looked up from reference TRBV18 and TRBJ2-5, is NAGVMQNPRHLVRRRGQEARLRCSPMKGHSHVYWYRQLPEEGLKFMVYLQKENIIDESGMPKERFSAEFPKEGPSILRIQQVVRGDSAAYFCASSPLGTGQETQYFGPGTRLLVL.

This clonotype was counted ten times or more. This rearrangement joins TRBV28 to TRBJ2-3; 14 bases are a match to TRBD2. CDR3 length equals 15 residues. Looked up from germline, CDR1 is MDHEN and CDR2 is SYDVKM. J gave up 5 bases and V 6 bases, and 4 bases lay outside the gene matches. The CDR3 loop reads CASSGTSGGQDTQYF. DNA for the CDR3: TGTGCCAGCAGCGGGACTAGCGGGGGACAAGATACGCAGTATTTT.

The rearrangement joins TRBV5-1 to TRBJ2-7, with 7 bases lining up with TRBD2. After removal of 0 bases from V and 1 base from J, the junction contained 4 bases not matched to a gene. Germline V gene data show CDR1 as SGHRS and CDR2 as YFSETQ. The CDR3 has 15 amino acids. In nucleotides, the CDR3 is TGCGCCAGCAGCTTGGGACTAGCAAGTTCCTACGAGCAGTACGTC. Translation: CASSLGLASSYEQYV.

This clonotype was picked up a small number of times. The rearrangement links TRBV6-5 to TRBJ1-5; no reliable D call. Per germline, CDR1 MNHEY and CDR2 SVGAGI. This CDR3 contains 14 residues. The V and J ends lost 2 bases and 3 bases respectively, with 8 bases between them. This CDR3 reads CASSYGGYNQPQHF. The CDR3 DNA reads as TGTGCCAGCAGTTACGGAGGGTACAATCAGCCCCAGCATTTT.

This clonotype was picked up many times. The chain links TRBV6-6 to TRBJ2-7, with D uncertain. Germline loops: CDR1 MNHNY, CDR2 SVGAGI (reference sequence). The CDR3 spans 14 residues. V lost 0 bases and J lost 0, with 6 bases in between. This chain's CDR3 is CASSYSRSSYEQYF. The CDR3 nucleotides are TGTGCCAGCAGTTACTCCCGTAGCTCCTACGAGCAGTACTTC.